The TCR beta chain described here comes from a study of T cells in localized non-small cell lung cancer. Notes on the study in general: The study found T cell clonality highest in uninvolved adjacent lung, above tumor.

This clone has more than one count but fewer than ten. The target antigen is unknown. The CDR3 sequence is 16 residues long. V lost 5 bases and J lost 2, with 16 bases in between. The germline V gene has CDR1 SGHNT and CDR2 YENEEA. Clones were read by immunoSEQ multiplex PCR, and TCRdb kept only the in-frame ones, dropping some. The sample has more than 2,500 clones; approximately 31% are singletons. The origin of this receptor is a male donor aged 60 or older with stage I squamous cell lung carcinoma. The V call is TRBV11-3, the J call TRBJ1-3; TRBD1 might be the D (6 bases). The sequencing used normal lung tissue next to the tumor, collected before any cancer treatment. The CDR3 DNA reads TGTGCCAGCAGCCCCAATCACAGGGAAACTGGAAACACCATATATTTT. As protein: CASSPNHRETGNTIYF. The full variable domain, its missing parts supplied by reference TRBV11-3 and TRBJ1-3, is EAGVVQSPRYKIIEKKQPVAFWCNPISGHNTLYWYLQNLGQGPELLIRYENEEAVDDSQLPKDRFSAERLKGVDSTLKIQPAELGDSAVYLCASSPNHRETGNTIYFGEGSWLTVV.